This T cell receptor (beta chain) was profiled in a study of CD8 T cells in ankylosing spondylitis listed by TCRdb under 2017. Notes on the research overall: T cell receptor beta repertoires were profiled in healthy donors and ankylosing spondylitis patients so that disease-linked TCR variants could be found. The whole study cohort included 108 healthy donors and around 24 ankylosing spondylitis patients. Peripheral blood was sampled, and synovial fluid was also collected from ankylosing spondylitis patients.

TCRdb names Illumina HiSeq 2500 as the instrument used. TCR beta libraries were prepared by quantitative 5'-RACE with molecular barcodes. The authors processed their data as follows. A new computational method based on a probabilistic model of VDJ rearrangement was used to identify disease-linked TCR variants. TCRdb trimmed the raw reads at Q25, called clones with MiXCR and kept productive beta chains. All rows with the same CDR3 protein become a single entry with the most common DNA and genes. TCRdb's processing, not the authors', yielded these V and J calls. The sample data list 250,000 or so distinct CDR3 sequences, and 18% of these were observed just once. In total, the top ten clones hold approximately 33% of the sample. The paper as a whole reports these results and caveats: A TCR beta motif made up of several highly homologous amino acid variants appeared to be characteristic of blood from ankylosing spondylitis patients. Some motif variants were previously reported in synovial fluid and blood of reactive arthritis patients, suggesting common disease-initiation mechanisms. The disease-linked clones showed a CD8+ phenotype and occurred at relatively low frequencies in peripheral blood. According to the report, matched synovial fluid samples from ankylosing spondylitis patients were significantly enriched for the disease-linked clones.

CDR1 DFQATT and CDR2 SNEGSKA are derived from the germline V gene (reference sequence). V lost 3 bases and J lost 9 bases; the stretch between them is 15 bases long. CDR3 length: 14 amino acids, cysteine to phenylalanine. Kept here is only the CDR3 DNA, which spans 42 bases and is read in frame from base 1. In the case of this clonotype: What this receptor recognizes is not known. No base-level quality is on record; no much larger clone is a single base apart.

The chain couples TRBV20-1 to TRBJ1-6; matching of 5 bases hints at TRBD1 as the D gene. This receptor was obtained from a male donor with ankylosing spondylitis or in good health (not recorded which). Sample: blood, either unsorted or a sorted T cell fraction (not recorded which). The CDR3: CSASWPEGRSPLHF. The sequence in DNA is TGCAGTGCTAGTTGGCCGGAGGGACGTTCACCCCTCCACTTT.